A single TCR beta chain is shown here with its context. The target antigen is unknown. V lost 3 bases, J lost 3 bases, and 8 bases lay in between. Germline lookup yields CDR1 SNHLY and CDR2 FYNNEI. The CDR3 loop spans 13 amino acids. The data stem from a study of T cell responses to AZD1222 COVID-19 vaccine. About the research overall: The study pooled second doses at about 4 or about 12 weeks. Study-wide results and limits: The donors showed a predominance of white British ancestry and of females, with possible underestimation of clonal diversity. Without day 14 samples, only post-peak T cell repertoires were studied. Close to half of all spike-specific TCRs reportedly target regions of the variants that are unmutated.

TCRdb's copy holds only in-frame clones and misses some; the assay was immunoSEQ multiplex PCR. Of about 180,000 clones in the sample, around 88% were seen once. The sequence came from an adult in good health. The sequencing used peripheral blood, collected on day 0 of AZD1222 vaccination. The rearrangement uses TRBV2 and TRBJ1-2; D possibly corresponds to TRBD1 (6 bases). The CDR3 bases are TGTGCCAGCAGTGAGGAGGGGGACTATGGCTACACCTTC. This encodes CASSEEGDYGYTF.